This record looks at one TCR beta chain sequence and its context. At one end the junction does not follow the germline gene, possibly because of a read error. This specimen belongs to a study of CD8+CD57+ T cells in acquired aplastic anemia. TCR beta VDJ combinations and CDR3 sequences were profiled from genomic DNA. TCRdb reprocessed the reads via MiXCR and lists one record per CDR3 protein. This table holds 150,000 or so distinct CDR3 sequences, under 75% found once. Germline CDR1 and CDR2: LNHDA and SQIVND (reference sequence). This CDR3 is built from 13 residues. This TCR derives from a human donor in good health. Sequencing used sorted CD4+, CD8+, or CD8+CD57+ T cells (not recorded which) from PBMCs. The genes are TRBV19 and TRBJ2-3; perhaps TRBD2 as D (5 bases). Here the CDR3 reads CASSKEAGSTEYF. In DNA form, the CDR3 reads TGTGCCAGTAGTAAGGAGGCAGGTTCTACGGAGTATTTT.